This note documents a single T cell receptor (beta chain) sequence. This CDR3 contains 15 residues. From germline, CDR1 is MNHNS and CDR2 SASEGT. Trimming took 6 bases from V and 2 from J, leaving 17 bases between them. Clones were read by immunoSEQ multiplex PCR, and TCRdb kept only the in-frame ones, dropping some. This table has more than 110,000 clones, about 90% appearing once. This entry belongs to a study of CD4+ T cells in melanoma. The TCR sequence derives from a human donor with melanoma. The chain links TRBV6-1 to TRBJ2-7, with a possible D match to TRBD1 (6 bases). The DNA of the CDR3 is TGTGCCAGCAGCCCACGCCAGGGGAGTACCTACGAGCAGTACTTC. This codes for CASSPRQGSTYEQYF.